This T cell receptor beta chain comes out of a study of siplizumab effects on memory and regulatory T cells. Regarding the study as a whole: In controls, around 25% of mappable alloreactive CD4+ clones were Treg-derived on average, versus about 65% with siplizumab. Major contributors to the alloresponse seemed to be naive T cells, which also appeared more diverse than memory cells. Alloreactive clones mapping to unstimulated subsets formed only a minor fraction.

Concerning this clone: The antigen is unknown.

Produced via immunoSEQ multiplex PCR; TCRdb's table is partial and in-frame only. The table has about 72,000 clones, about 90% seen once. CDR1 and CDR2 from the germline V gene are MNHEY and SMNVEV (reference sequence). With 4 bases removed from V and 8 bases from J, the gap between germline ends came to 23 bases. The CDR3 consists of 16 residues. This sequence was found in a human donor in good health. This chain links TRBV27 with TRBJ1-2; D perhaps matches TRBD1 (5 bases). Sequenced: CD8+ T cells sorted from blood. The CDR3 loop reads CASSSNPRDSLRGYTF. CDR3 sequence (DNA): TGTGCCAGCAGTTCGAACCCCCGGGACTCACTAAGGGGCTACACCTTC.